The clone carrying this TCR beta chain was counted a few times. What it recognizes is unknown. The data were taken from a study of cytomegalovirus exposure and HLA in healthy donors. Study-level background: The same platform as the roughly 700 first-cohort repertoires was used for the 90 to 150 validation repertoires, a later analysis reported. Whole-study results and caveats: For cytomegalovirus status, the classifier reportedly gave diagnoses with high specificity and sensitivity. The study found most TCR sequences rare, yet found some public TCRs in many donors. The authors confirmed in vitro that a few CMV-associated chains were specific for CMV antigens.

TCRdb keeps only in-frame clones here, not all; method: immunoSEQ multiplex PCR. The data contain around 60,000 clones, about 91% of them singletons. Losses at the gene ends were 6 bases for V and 0 bases for J; bases not matched to a gene: 4. Germline CDR1 and CDR2: MNHEY and SMNVEV (reference sequence). The CDR3 loop spans 14 amino acids. The chain joins TRBV27 to TRBJ1-1; 7 nucleotides align to TRBD1. This sequence was found in a young woman in good health and CMV-seronegative. Source material: PBMCs. Written as DNA, the CDR3 is TGTGCCAGCAGCAGGGACAGCCTGAACACTGAAGCTTTCTTT. Translation: CASSRDSLNTEAFF.